The 9 T cell receptor beta chains in this list originate from one sample, sequenced in a study of blood T cell repertoires in COVID-19. Profiling relied on immunoSEQ multiplex PCR, and the TCRdb table lists in-frame clones only, not all of them. Of 150,000 or so clones in the sample, about nine tenths were seen once. The sample consisted of PBMCs or T cells enriched from blood (not recorded which). Receptor source: a man aged 50 or older who had recovered from COVID-19.

V gene TRBV7-2 combines with J gene TRBJ1-2, with a tentative D call TRBD1 (6 bases). CDR1 and CDR2 (germline): SGHTA, FQGNSA. Trimming removed 4 bases at V and 3 bases at J, with 15 bases between. The CDR3 has 15 residues. DNA for the CDR3: TGTGCCAGCAGCTCGACAGGTCGGACTTACTATGGCTACACCTTC. Translating gives CASSSTGRTYYGYTF.

The chain combines TRBV28 with TRBJ1-4; D remains unclear. Trimming took 6 bases from V and 7 from J, leaving 6 bases between them. CDR3 length: 11 residues. The germline V gene encodes CDR1 MDHEN and CDR2 SYDVKM. The CDR3 loop reads CASRSSEKLFF. CDR3 DNA sequence: TGTGCCAGCAGGTCTAGTGAAAAACTGTTTTTT. The whole variable domain, filled in from reference TRBV28 and TRBJ1-4, reads DVKVTQSSRYLVKRTGEKVFLECVQDMDHENMFWYRQDPGLGLRLIYFSYDVKMKEKGDIPEGYSVSREKKERFSLILESASTNQTSMYLCASRSSEKLFFGSGTQLSVL.

This chain links TRBV28 with TRBJ1-5; maybe TRBD1 (5 bases). V lost 6 bases to trimming and J lost 7 bases, with 22 bases between them. Germline V gene data show CDR1 as MDHEN and CDR2 as SYDVKM. The CDR3 runs 16 residues. The CDR3 nucleotides are TGTGCCAGCAGCCCGGCGGTTGGAGGGACGGAACAGCCCCAGCATTTT. Residues: CASSPAVGGTEQPQHF.

The V call is TRBV7-9, the J call TRBJ2-3, with D uncertain. The CDR3 totals 16 residues. Germline V lookup: CDR1 SEHNR, CDR2 FQNEAQ (reference sequence). Trimming took off 6 bases at V and 2 bases at J, with 18 bases between the two ends. For the CDR3, the DNA is TGTGCCAGCAGTCCAGTCCCCGTCCCGCTCACAGATACGCAGTATTTT. Translated: CASSPVPVPLTDTQYF.

V gene TRBV7-3 combines with J gene TRBJ2-7, with TRBD2 matching over 8 bases. The germline gives CDR1 SGHTA, CDR2 FQGTGA. V dropped 2 bases and J dropped 7; count of bases not matched to a gene: 4. The CDR3 consists of 13 residues. The CDR3 coding sequence is TGTGCCAGCAGCTTATTAGTAGCGGGGGAGCAGTACTTC. Translation gives CASSLLVAGEQYF.

The V and J genes are TRBV5-6 and TRBJ2-1; D might be TRBD2 (5 bases). This CDR3 comprises 15 residues. Trimming removed 1 base from V and 2 bases from J, with 10 bases in between. Per germline, CDR1 SGHDT and CDR2 YYEEEE. CDR3 protein: CASSLRAGTYNEQFF. As DNA, the CDR3 is TGTGCCAGCAGCTTGAGGGCGGGCACCTACAATGAGCAGTTCTTC.

This chain connects TRBV27 to TRBJ2-2, with D unclear. This CDR3 is built from 12 residues. Deletions cut 6 bases from V and 7 bases from J, with 9 bases between. CDR1 is MNHEY and CDR2 is SMNVEV in the germline V gene (reference sequence). The CDR3 spells CASSPQDGELFF. The CDR3 DNA sequence: TGTGCCAGCAGCCCGCAGGACGGGGAGCTGTTTTTT.

The V call is TRBV6-2 or TRBV6-3, the J call TRBJ2-1; no firm D call. Germline V gene sequence: CDR1 MNHEY, CDR2 SVGEGT. V shed 5 bases and J shed 4 bases, with 18 bases lying between them. The CDR3 is 16 amino acids. CDR3 in amino acids: CASSRGVVLNYNEQFF. The CDR3 DNA follows: TGTGCCAGCAGTCGCGGAGTAGTCCTAAATTACAATGAGCAGTTCTTC.

In its sample, this clone was seen once. The chain has TRBV24-1 and TRBJ2-1; 15 bases fit TRBD2. Per germline, CDR1 KGHDR and CDR2 SFDVKD. V shed 5 bases, J shed 0 bases, and the junction held 1 base outside the gene matches. The CDR3 is 17 amino acids. CDR3 bases: TGTGCCACCAGTGGGACTAGCGGGAGGGCCTCCTACAATGAGCAGTTCTTC. Protein sequence: CATSGTSGRASYNEQFF.